This T cell receptor (beta chain) was documented in a study of T cells in Graves' hyperthyroidism and ophthalmopathy. Germline CDR1 reads MNHNS; CDR2 reads SASEGT. V was cut by 2 bases and J by 0 bases, with 10 bases left in between. CDR3 length: 16 residues. Each diagnosis drew on symptoms, thyroxine, TRAb, thyroid ultrasound and orbital computed tomography findings. The table lists this clonotype with many counts. The investigators amplified TCR beta CDR3 regions from RNA transcripts. A first-round RT-PCR of the TCR CDR3 used the HTBI primer set. In TCRdb, the multiplex PCR reads were re-called with MiXCR into one record per CDR3 protein. The sample yields around 200,000 distinct CDR3 sequences, approximately 15% seen once.

This receptor was identified in a woman in her forties or fifties with Graves' hyperthyroidism. The rearrangement uses TRBV6-1 and TRBJ1-4; weak D call: TRBD1 (5 bases). Sequencing was carried out using blood. CDR3 nucleotides: TGTGCCAGCAGTGAATGGGGGAGAGCAACTAATGAAAAACTGTTTTTT. As protein: CASSEWGRATNEKLFF.